Listed below are T cell receptor beta chains from one sample, sequenced in a study of cytomegalovirus exposure and HLA in healthy donors. Sequencing used immunoSEQ multiplex PCR; TCRdb keeps in-frame clones, though not all of them. In the table there are about 130,000 clones, 75% to 90% of which are singletons. The sample was PBMCs. All receptors come from a woman under 30 in good health and CMV-seropositive. The CDR3 runs from the conserved cysteine through the conserved F or W. Fields, in order: V gene, clone size, D gene, J gene, CDR3 DNA, CDR3 protein. D genes are given only for firm matches. Clone size is stated in some rows and not others, as once, few, many or a class when expanded.

V: TRBV19; size: few; D: NA; J: TRBJ2-7; DNA: TGTGCCAGTAGTAGTCAGGGGCGAGGGAACGAGCAGTACTTC; CDR3: CASSSQGRGNEQYF
V: TRBV27; size: NA; D: TRBD1; J: TRBJ1-2; DNA: TGTGCCAGCAGTCCTACTATGAGACAGGGGGCGTATGGCTACACCTTC; CDR3: CASSPTMRQGAYGYTF
V: TRBV7-9; size: NA; D: NA; J: TRBJ2-2; DNA: TGTGCCAGCAGCTTGTCCAGACTCACGGGCACCGGGGAGCTGTTTTTT; CDR3: CASSLSRLTGTGELFF
V: TRBV14; size: NA; D: NA; J: TRBJ2-3; DNA: TGTGCCAGCAGCCAAGTTTCGACAGATACGCAGTATTTT; CDR3: CASSQVSTDTQYF
V: TRBV30; size: NA; D: NA; J: TRBJ1-4; DNA: TGTGCCTGGGCATTCACAGGGCAACTTAATGAAAAACTGTTTTTT; CDR3: CAWAFTGQLNEKLFF
V: TRBV7-9; size: once; D: NA; J: TRBJ2-1; DNA: TGTGCCAGCAGCCGGAGGTCGGGTGAGCAGTTCTTC; CDR3: CASSRRSGEQFF
V: TRBV30; size: few; D: TRBD1; J: TRBJ2-7; DNA: TGTGCCTGGTCCGGGACAGGCTACGAGCAGTACTTC; CDR3: CAWSGTGYEQYF
V: TRBV7-6; size: few; D: NA; J: TRBJ1-5; DNA: TGTGCCAGCAGCTGGAAGCGGGATCAGCCCCAGCATTTT; CDR3: CASSWKRDQPQHF
V: TRBV29-1; size: NA; D: TRBD2; J: TRBJ2-5; DNA: TGCAGCGCCCTCGGACTAGCTGGAGAGACCCAGTACTTC; CDR3: CSALGLAGETQYF
V: TRBV28; size: NA; D: NA; J: TRBJ2-2; DNA: TGTGCCAGCAGTCCAAGGGCCAGGAGGTCCACCGGGGAGCTGTTTTTT; CDR3: CASSPRARRSTGELFF
V: TRBV6-5; size: NA; D: NA; J: TRBJ1-1; DNA: TGTGCCAGGAAGTTGGAGTCTGAAGCTTTCTTT; CDR3: CARKLESEAFF
V: TRBV19; size: few; D: TRBD1; J: TRBJ2-7; DNA: TGTGCCAGTAGTATAGGGGACAGGGCCTACGAGCAGTACTTC; CDR3: CASSIGDRAYEQYF
V: TRBV6-5; size: NA; D: TRBD1; J: TRBJ2-1; DNA: TGTGCCAGCAGTTACTCTGGGACAGGGTTGCTCTTC; CDR3: CASSYSGTGLLF
V: TRBV30; size: NA; D: NA; J: TRBJ1-1; DNA: TGTGCCTGGAGCCTTGACACCGGCGGAGGCACTGAAGCTTTCTTT; CDR3: CAWSLDTGGGTEAFF
V: TRBV15; size: NA; D: NA; J: TRBJ2-3; DNA: TGTGCCACCAGCAGAGGTAGCGGAAAAAGCACAGATACGCAGTATTTT; CDR3: CATSRGSGKSTDTQYF
V: TRBV19; size: NA; D: NA; J: TRBJ1-5; DNA: TGTGCCAGTAGTGGCGGGATATTTAGCAATCAGCCCCAGCATTTT; CDR3: CASSGGIFSNQPQHF
V: TRBV9; size: NA; D: TRBD1; J: TRBJ2-7; DNA: TGTGCCAGCAGCTTAACCGGGACAGGGACCTACGAGCAGTACTTC; CDR3: CASSLTGTGTYEQYF
V: TRBV5-1; size: NA; D: NA; J: TRBJ2-7; DNA: TGCGCCACACGGGAACAAACAGGGTCCTACGAGCAGTACTTC; CDR3: CATREQTGSYEQYF
V: TRBV19; size: NA; D: NA; J: TRBJ2-1; DNA: TGTGCCAGTAGTATAGCCGGGGTCGGCTACAATGAGCAGTTCTTC; CDR3: CASSIAGVGYNEQFF
V: TRBV6-6; size: NA; D: TRBD1; J: TRBJ2-2; DNA: TGTGCCAGCAGTTCAGGGGGGAACACCGGGGAGCTGTTTTTT; CDR3: CASSSGGNTGELFF
V: TRBV11-2; size: NA; D: NA; J: TRBJ2-1; DNA: TGTGCCAGCAGCTTAGAAGGGGGCTCCTACAATGAGCAGTTCTTC; CDR3: CASSLEGGSYNEQFF
V: TRBV6-5; size: NA; D: NA; J: TRBJ1-1; DNA: TGTGCCAGCATCAAGGGGGTGGGAACTGAAGCTTTCTTT; CDR3: CASIKGVGTEAFF
V: TRBV28; size: NA; D: NA; J: TRBJ1-1; DNA: TGTGCCAGCAAAGGCGGACAGATGAACACTGAAGCTTTCTTT; CDR3: CASKGGQMNTEAFF
V: TRBV7-8; size: NA; D: TRBD1; J: TRBJ1-5; DNA: TGTGCCAGCAGCTTGGACAGGGGGCCGAGCAATCAGCCCCAGCATTTT; CDR3: CASSLDRGPSNQPQHF
V: TRBV28; size: few; D: TRBD1; J: TRBJ2-2; DNA: TGTGCCAGCAGGCGGACAGGGGGCGCTGGCGGGGAGCTGTTTTTT; CDR3: CASRRTGGAGGELFF
V: TRBV7-3; size: NA; D: NA; J: TRBJ1-1; DNA: TGTGCCAGCAGCCCGGGTGGGGGCATGAACACTGAAGCTTTCTTT; CDR3: CASSPGGGMNTEAFF
V: TRBV27; size: NA; D: NA; J: TRBJ1-1; DNA: TGTGCCAGCAGTTTATTTGGGGCAATGAACACTGAAGCTTTCTTT; CDR3: CASSLFGAMNTEAFF
V: TRBV5-1; size: NA; D: NA; J: TRBJ2-3; DNA: TGCGCCAGCAGCTTGGGCATAGCAGATACGCAGTATTTT; CDR3: CASSLGIADTQYF
V: TRBV7-2; size: NA; D: TRBD2; J: TRBJ2-1; DNA: TGTGCCAGCAGCCGAGGACTAGCGGGGGGCAATGAGCAGTTCTTC; CDR3: CASSRGLAGGNEQFF
V: TRBV18; size: many; D: NA; J: TRBJ1-2; DNA: TGTGCCAGCTCAACAACAGGGACCAATGGCTACACCTTC; CDR3: CASSTTGTNGYTF
V: TRBV29-1; size: NA; D: NA; J: TRBJ1-3; DNA: TGCAGCGTTGAAGATCTATCCCCCTCTGGAAACACCATATATTTT; CDR3: CSVEDLSPSGNTIYF
V: TRBV9; size: once; D: NA; J: TRBJ2-1; DNA: TGTGCCAGCAGCGCCAGGCCCCCCAATGAGCAGTTCTTC; CDR3: CASSARPPNEQFF
V: TRBV7-8; size: NA; D: TRBD2; J: TRBJ2-1; DNA: TGTGCCAGCAGCCCAACTAGCGGGGGGGGAGACAATGAGCAGTTCTTC; CDR3: CASSPTSGGGDNEQFF
V: TRBV25-1; size: NA; D: NA; J: TRBJ1-1; DNA: TGTGCCAGCAGTGAATATGGAGGGGTGGAGAACACTGAAGCTTTCTTT; CDR3: CASSEYGGVENTEAFF
V: TRBV10-3; size: NA; D: TRBD1; J: TRBJ2-7; DNA: TGTGCCATCAGGCCCATGGACAGGGAGAATTCGAAGCAGTACTTC; CDR3: CAIRPMDRENSKQYF
V: TRBV7-9; size: few; D: TRBD1; J: TRBJ2-6; DNA: TGTGCCAGCAGCACCATTGACAGGGGTAATGGGGCCAACGTCCTGACTTTC; CDR3: CASSTIDRGNGANVLTF
V: TRBV18; size: once; D: TRBD1; J: TRBJ2-7; DNA: TGTGCCAGCTCACGCCGGGACAGGGTGCACGAGCAGTACTTC; CDR3: CASSRRDRVHEQYF